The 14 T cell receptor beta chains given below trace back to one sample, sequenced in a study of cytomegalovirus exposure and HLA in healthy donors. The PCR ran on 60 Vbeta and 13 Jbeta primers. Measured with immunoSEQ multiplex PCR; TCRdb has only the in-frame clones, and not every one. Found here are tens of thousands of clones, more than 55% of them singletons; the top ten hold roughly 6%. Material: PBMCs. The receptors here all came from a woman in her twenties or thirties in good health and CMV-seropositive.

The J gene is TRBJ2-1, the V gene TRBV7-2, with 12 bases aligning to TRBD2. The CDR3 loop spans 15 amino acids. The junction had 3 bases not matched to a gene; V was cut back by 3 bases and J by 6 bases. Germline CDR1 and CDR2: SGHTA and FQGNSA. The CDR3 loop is CASSFSSGGANEQFF. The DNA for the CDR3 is TGTGCCAGCAGCTTCTCTAGCGGGGGGGCCAATGAGCAGTTCTTC.

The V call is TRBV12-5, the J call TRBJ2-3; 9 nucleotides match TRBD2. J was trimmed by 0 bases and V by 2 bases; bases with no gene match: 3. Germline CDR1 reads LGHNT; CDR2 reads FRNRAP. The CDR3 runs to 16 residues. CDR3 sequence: CASGLPSGVSTDTQYF. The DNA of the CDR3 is TGTGCTAGTGGTTTGCCTAGCGGGGTTAGCACAGATACGCAGTATTTT.

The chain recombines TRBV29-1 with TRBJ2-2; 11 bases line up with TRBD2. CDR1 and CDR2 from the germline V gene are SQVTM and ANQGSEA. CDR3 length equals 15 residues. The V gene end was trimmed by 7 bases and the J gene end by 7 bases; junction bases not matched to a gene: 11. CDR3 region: CSAAIAGGFNGELFF. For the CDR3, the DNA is TGCAGCGCCGCAATAGCGGGGGGGTTTAACGGGGAGCTGTTTTTT.

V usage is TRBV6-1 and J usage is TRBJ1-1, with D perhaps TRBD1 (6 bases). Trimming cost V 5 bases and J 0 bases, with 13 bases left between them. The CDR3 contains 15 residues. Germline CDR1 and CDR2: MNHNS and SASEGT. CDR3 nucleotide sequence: TGTGCCAGCAGTCTCGAGGGGACAATGAACACTGAAGCTTTCTTT. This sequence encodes CASSLEGTMNTEAFF.

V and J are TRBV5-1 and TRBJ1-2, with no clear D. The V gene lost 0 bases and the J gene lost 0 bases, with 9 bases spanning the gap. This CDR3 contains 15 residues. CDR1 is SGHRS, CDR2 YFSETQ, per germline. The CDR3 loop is CASSLGAYSNYGYTF. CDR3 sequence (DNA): TGCGCCAGCAGCTTGGGGGCATACTCTAACTATGGCTACACCTTC.

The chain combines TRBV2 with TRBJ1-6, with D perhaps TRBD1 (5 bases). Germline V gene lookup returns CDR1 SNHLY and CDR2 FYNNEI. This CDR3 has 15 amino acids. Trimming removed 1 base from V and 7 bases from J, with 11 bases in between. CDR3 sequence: CASSEVNTGNSPLHF. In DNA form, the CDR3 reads TGTGCCAGCAGTGAAGTGAATACAGGCAATTCACCCCTCCACTTT. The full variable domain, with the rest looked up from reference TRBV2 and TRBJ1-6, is EPEVTQTPSHQVTQMGQEVILRCVPISNHLYFYWYRQILGQKVEFLVSFYNNEISEKSEIFDDQFSVERPDGSNFTLKIRSTKLEDSAMYFCASSEVNTGNSPLHFGNGTRLTVT.

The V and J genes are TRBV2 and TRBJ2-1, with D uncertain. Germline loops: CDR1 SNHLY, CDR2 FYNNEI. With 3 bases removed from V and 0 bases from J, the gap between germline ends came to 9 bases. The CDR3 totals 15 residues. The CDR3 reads CASSESLNSYNEQFF. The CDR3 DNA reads TGTGCCAGCAGTGAGAGTTTAAACTCCTACAATGAGCAGTTCTTC.

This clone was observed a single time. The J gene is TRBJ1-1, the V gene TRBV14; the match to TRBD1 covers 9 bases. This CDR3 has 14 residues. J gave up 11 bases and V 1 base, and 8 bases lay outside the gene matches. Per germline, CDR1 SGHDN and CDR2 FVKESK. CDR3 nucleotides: TGTGCCAGCAGCCAAGCCAGGACAGGGGTAGAGGCTTTCTTT. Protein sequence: CASSQARTGVEAFF.

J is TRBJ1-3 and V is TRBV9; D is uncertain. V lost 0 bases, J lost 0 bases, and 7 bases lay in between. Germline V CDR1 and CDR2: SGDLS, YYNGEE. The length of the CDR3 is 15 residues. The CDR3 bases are TGTGCCAGCAGCGTAGACTTGAGCTCTGGAAACACCATATATTTT. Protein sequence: CASSVDLSSGNTIYF.

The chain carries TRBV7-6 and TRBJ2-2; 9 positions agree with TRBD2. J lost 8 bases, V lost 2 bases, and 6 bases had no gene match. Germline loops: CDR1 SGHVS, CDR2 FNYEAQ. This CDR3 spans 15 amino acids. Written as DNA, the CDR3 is TGTGCCAGCAGCTTAATAATAGCGGGGGTAGGGGAGCTGTTTTTT. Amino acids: CASSLIIAGVGELFF. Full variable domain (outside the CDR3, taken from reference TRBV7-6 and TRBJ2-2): GAGVSQSPRYKVTKRGQDVALRCDPISGHVSLYWYRQALGQGPEFLTYFNYEAQQDKSGLPNDRFSAERPEGSISTLTIQRTEQRDSAMYRCASSLIIAGVGELFFGEGSRLTVL.

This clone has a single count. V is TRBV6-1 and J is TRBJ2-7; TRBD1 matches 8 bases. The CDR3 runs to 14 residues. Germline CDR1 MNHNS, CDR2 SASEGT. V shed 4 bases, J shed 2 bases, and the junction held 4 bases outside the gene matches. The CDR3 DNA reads TGTGCCAGCAGTGTAACAGGGGGGCCCTACGAGCAGTACTTC. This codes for CASSVTGGPYEQYF.

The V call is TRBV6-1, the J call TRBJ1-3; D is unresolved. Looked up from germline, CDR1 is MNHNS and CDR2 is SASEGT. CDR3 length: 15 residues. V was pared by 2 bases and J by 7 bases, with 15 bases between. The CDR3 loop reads CASSEFGEAGNTIYF. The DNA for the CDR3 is TGTGCCAGCAGTGAATTCGGGGAGGCGGGGAACACCATATATTTT.

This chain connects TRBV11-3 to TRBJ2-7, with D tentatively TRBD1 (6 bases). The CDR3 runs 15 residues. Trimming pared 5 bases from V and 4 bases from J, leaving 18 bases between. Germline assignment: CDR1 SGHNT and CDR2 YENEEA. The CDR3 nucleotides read TGTGCCAGCAGCCACCGTCGGCAGGGGTTTTACGAGCAGTACTTC. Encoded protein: CASSHRRQGFYEQYF.

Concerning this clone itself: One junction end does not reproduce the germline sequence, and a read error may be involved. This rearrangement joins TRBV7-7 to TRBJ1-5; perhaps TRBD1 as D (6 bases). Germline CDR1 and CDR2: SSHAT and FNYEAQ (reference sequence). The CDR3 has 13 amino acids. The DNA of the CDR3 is TGTGCTAGCAGCTTATCGGACAGCCAGCCCCAGCATTTT. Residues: CASSLSDSQPQHF.